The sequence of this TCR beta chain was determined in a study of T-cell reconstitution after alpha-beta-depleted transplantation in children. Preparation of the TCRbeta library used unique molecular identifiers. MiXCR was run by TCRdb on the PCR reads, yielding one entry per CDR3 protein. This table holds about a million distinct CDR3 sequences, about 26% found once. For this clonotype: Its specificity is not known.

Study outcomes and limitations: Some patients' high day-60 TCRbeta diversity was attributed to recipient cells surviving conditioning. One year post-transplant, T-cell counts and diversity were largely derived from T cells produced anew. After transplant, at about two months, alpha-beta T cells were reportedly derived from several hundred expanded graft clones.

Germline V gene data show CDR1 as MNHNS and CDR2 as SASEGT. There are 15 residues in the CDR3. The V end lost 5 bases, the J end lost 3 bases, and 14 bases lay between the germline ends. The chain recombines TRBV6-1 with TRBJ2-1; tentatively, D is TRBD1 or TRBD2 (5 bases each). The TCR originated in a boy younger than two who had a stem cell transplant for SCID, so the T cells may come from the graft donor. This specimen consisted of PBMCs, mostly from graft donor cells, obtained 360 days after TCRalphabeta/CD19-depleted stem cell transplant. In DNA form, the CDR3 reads TGTGCCAGCAGTCCAACCGGGACCCTCTACAATGAGCAGTTCTTC. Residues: CASSPTGTLYNEQFF.